This T cell receptor beta chain derives from a study of CXCR3-negative and CXCR3-positive naive CD8 T cells. As concerns this clonotype: Its antigen is still unknown.

Study-wide results and caveats: Naive cells positive for CXCR3 carried more hydrophobic TRB CDR3s than CXCR3-negative ones.

The libraries of TRB cDNA were constructed through 5' RACE using UMI labels. TCRdb reprocessed the 5' RACE reads, with one entry per CDR3 protein and no DNA. This table lists 90,000 to 150,000 distinct CDR3 sequences. Every CD8+ T cell subset underwent triplicate sorting at around 280,000 cells apiece. Looked up from germline, CDR1 is SGHTA and CDR2 is FQGNSA. The CDR3 is made up of 14 amino acids. Sequencing was carried out using naive CXCR3+ CD8+ T cells from blood. Specified subset: CD45RO-CCR7+CD27+CD95- naive CD8+ T cells expressing CXCR3 (TNR3+). The receptor was derived from a human donor in good health. Some clones in this sample may be carry-over from other donors' samples. This chain connects TRBV7-2 to TRBJ2-5; absent DNA, TCRdb's TRBD1 call cannot be checked. The CDR3 sequence: CASSLENREETQYF.